This T cell receptor (beta chain) was documented in a study of lymphopenia after photon versus proton radiotherapy. Using immunoSEQ multiplex PCR, the repertoire was profiled, and TCRdb retains in-frame clones only, with some absent. The data show 20,000 to 25,000 clones, about 90% seen once. Whole-study findings and limits: Photon-treated patients lost naive T cells and TCR diversity; proton-treated stayed stable.

About this clone itself: What it binds is unknown.

Germline CDR1 SGHVS, CDR2 FNYEAQ. This CDR3 is 14 amino acids long. Trimming cost V 1 base and J 5 bases; bases outside gene matches: 1. The material sequenced was peripheral blood, taken from a patient treated with proton-based radiotherapy. The receptor's source is a woman between 65 and 79 years old with pancreatic cancer. Some clones in this sample may be carry-over from other donors' samples. The rearrangement joins TRBV7-6 to TRBJ1-4, with 7 bases that match TRBD1. In DNA, the CDR3 is TGTGCCAGCAGCTTAGGGACAGGCAATGAAAAACTGTTTTTT. Its protein is CASSLGTGNEKLFF.